A single sample gave rise to the 23 T cell receptor beta chains below, sequenced in a study of TIL therapy for anti-PD-1-resistant metastatic lung cancer. Sequencing used immunoSEQ v3. The data were produced by immunoSEQ multiplex PCR, yet TCRdb's version contains in-frame clones alone and is incomplete. The sample includes tens of thousands of clones, about 86% of them seen just once. Time point specified: pre-treatment sample, taken before nivolumab and TIL therapy. The specimen was blood, collected at baseline. The receptors were sampled from a person aged 25 to 85 with non-small cell lung cancer.

The V and J genes are TRBV7-2 and TRBJ2-3; possibly TRBD1 or TRBD2 for D (6 bases each). Per germline, CDR1 SGHTA and CDR2 FQGNSA. The CDR3 has 16 residues. V was shortened by 1 base and J by 6 bases, with 17 bases between the two germline ends. CDR3 bases: TGTGCCAGCAGCTTAGGGGCCCTAACAGGGAGGGATACGCAGTATTTT. Amino acid sequence: CASSLGALTGRDTQYF.

This chain uses TRBV21-1 with TRBJ2-7. TRBV21-1 is labeled a pseudogene. CDR3 length: 18 residues. CDR3 in DNA: TGTGCCAGCAGCAAAGTCGAGGGGTTGACGGGGACCAGCTACGAGCAGTACTTC. Its protein product is CASSKVEGLTGTSYEQYF.

The chain joins TRBV28 to TRBJ2-3, with 8 bases aligning to TRBD2. CDR1 and CDR2 (germline): MDHEN, SYDVKM. The length of the CDR3 is 16 residues. V was clipped by 6 bases and J by 4 bases; unmatched bases: 12. The CDR3, as DNA: TGTGCCAGCAGCAAACAGACTAGCGTGAGGGCAGATACGCAGTATTTT. Its translation is CASSKQTSVRADTQYF.

The chain recombines TRBV7-9 with TRBJ2-7, with D possibly matching TRBD2 (6 bases). CDR1 is SEHNR and CDR2 is FQNEAQ in the germline V gene (reference sequence). The CDR3 runs to 18 residues. V was cut by 2 bases and J by 4 bases, with 24 bases left in between. In nucleotides, the CDR3 is TGTGCCAGCAGCTTATCCCCCACGCTACAAGGGGACTTTTACGAGCAGTACTTC. The encoded protein is CASSLSPTLQGDFYEQYF.

The chain employs TRBV27 and TRBJ2-7; D is undetermined. Germline-derived CDR1 and CDR2 are MNHEY and SMNVEV (reference sequence). This CDR3 comprises 13 residues. Trimming stripped 6 bases from V and 0 bases from J, with 9 bases between. Written as DNA, the CDR3 is TGTGCCAGCAGCAGTCCGAGCTCCTACGAGCAGTACTTC. Protein: CASSSPSSYEQYF.

The rearrangement uses TRBV27 and TRBJ2-1, with 7 bases lining up with TRBD2. There are 15 residues in the CDR3. Germline V lookup: CDR1 MNHEY, CDR2 SMNVEV (reference sequence). V dropped 5 bases and J dropped 0; count of bases not matched to a gene: 4. CDR3 DNA: TGTGCCAGCAGTCGTCTAGCGGTCTCCTACAATGAGCAGTTCTTC. As protein: CASSRLAVSYNEQFF.

CDR3 sequence: CASSHADRGALEGYTF. CDR3 nucleotide sequence: TGCGCCAGCAGCCACGCGGACAGGGGGGCATTAGAGGGCTACACCTTC. The gene calls are TRBV4-3 and TRBJ1-2; 10 bases are a match to TRBD1. CDR1 LGHNA and CDR2 YSLEER come from the germline V gene. The CDR3 spans 16 residues. V was pared by 3 bases and J by 8 bases, with 12 bases of the junction left unmatched.

This clone was found once. CDR3 amino acids: CASSRPEGLDEQFF. The DNA for the CDR3 is TGTGCCAGCAGTCGACCGGAGGGCCTCGATGAGCAGTTCTTC. This chain joins TRBV6-2 or TRBV6-3 and TRBJ2-1; tentatively, D is TRBD2 (6 bases). V was trimmed by 5 bases and J by 8 bases, leaving 16 bases between them. The germline V gene encodes CDR1 MNHEY and CDR2 SVGEGT. There are 14 residues in the CDR3.

The V gene is TRBV24-1, the J gene TRBJ2-3; unclear D gene. V was cut by 5 bases and J by 0 bases, with 14 bases left in between. Germline lookup yields CDR1 KGHDR and CDR2 SFDVKD. CDR3 length equals 16 residues. CDR3 sequence: CATSAGHLTSTDTQYF. The CDR3 nucleotides read TGTGCCACCAGTGCAGGTCATCTCACTAGCACAGATACGCAGTATTTT.

The V and J genes are TRBV29-1 and TRBJ2-5; D is perhaps TRBD1 (5 bases). Germline values: CDR1 SQVTM, CDR2 ANQGSEA. CDR3 length equals 15 residues. V was cut by 6 bases and J by 0 bases, with 17 bases left in between. The CDR3 sequence is CSVGSRVGYQETQYF. The CDR3, as DNA: TGCAGCGTCGGTAGCAGGGTAGGGTACCAAGAGACCCAGTACTTC.

This chain links TRBV3-1 (or the pseudogene TRBV3-2) with TRBJ1-1; D ambiguous. Germline V CDR1 and CDR2: LGHDT, YNNKEL (reference sequence). The CDR3 is 16 amino acids. Deletions cut 4 bases from V and 10 bases from J, with 25 bases between. The CDR3 DNA sequence: TGTGCCAGCAGCCTCCGGTTGGCAGATCCTACAGTAGGAGCTTTCTTT. Translating it yields CASSLRLADPTVGAFF.

The J gene is TRBJ2-3, the V gene TRBV4-1, with TRBD2 matching over 7 bases. The junction had 6 bases not matched to a gene; V was cut back by 0 bases and J by 0 bases. Germline V CDR1 and CDR2: MGHRA, YSYEKL. This CDR3 has 17 amino acids. The CDR3: CASSQDGASGSTDTQYF. The DNA of the CDR3 is TGCGCCAGCAGCCAAGATGGGGCTAGCGGAAGCACAGATACGCAGTATTTT.

This clone came up once. V is TRBV7-8 and J is TRBJ2-1, with a weak D call TRBD1 (6 bases). Per germline, CDR1 SGHVS and CDR2 FQNEAQ. V gave up 4 bases and J gave up 0 bases, with 10 bases separating them. The length of the CDR3 is 15 residues. The DNA for the CDR3 is TGTGCCAGCAGCTACAGGGAGAGCTCCTACAATGAGCAGTTCTTC. This codes for CASSYRESSYNEQFF.

The chain couples TRBV28 to TRBJ1-5, with a weak D call TRBD1 (6 bases). The germline gives CDR1 MDHEN, CDR2 SYDVKM. This CDR3 comprises 15 residues. With 3 bases removed from V and 11 bases from J, the gap between germline ends came to 20 bases. The CDR3, as DNA: TGTGCCAGCAGTTTTTCGGGGGCCTCCCTAGGCGCCCAGCATTTT. This gives the protein CASSFSGASLGAQHF. The variable domain in full, with the rest retrieved from reference TRBV28 and TRBJ1-5, is DVKVTQSSRYLVKRTGEKVFLECVQDMDHENMFWYRQDPGLGLRLIYFSYDVKMKEKGDIPEGYSVSREKKERFSLILESASTNQTSMYLCASSFSGASLGAQHFGDGTRLSIL.

The chain carries TRBV6-6 and TRBJ2-3; 9 nucleotides align to TRBD2. This CDR3 comprises 15 residues. J gave up 2 bases and V 2 bases, and 2 bases lay outside the gene matches. Germline V lookup: CDR1 MNHNY, CDR2 SVGAGI (reference sequence). The CDR3 spells CASSYTSGYTDTQYF. DNA of the CDR3: TGTGCCAGCAGTTACACTAGCGGGTACACAGATACGCAGTATTTT.

For this clone: Other DNA sequences in this sample translate to the same CDR3. This chain links TRBV6-5 with TRBJ2-7; possibly TRBD2 for D (6 bases). Germline-derived CDR1 and CDR2 are MNHEY and SVGAGI. The CDR3 length is 14 residues. Trimming took 5 bases from V and 1 from J, leaving 12 bases between them. The CDR3, as DNA: TGTGCCAGCAGTCCGGGACTCGGTTCCTACGAGCAGTACTTC. Its translation: CASSPGLGSYEQYF.

This clone showed up just a few times. The chain's CDR3 is CASSNLEESNQPQHF. In nucleotides, the CDR3 is TGTGCCAGCAGCAATTTGGAGGAGAGCAATCAGCCCCAGCATTTT. V and J are TRBV21-1 and TRBJ1-5. TRBV21-1 is termed a pseudogene. The CDR3 loop spans 15 amino acids.

V is TRBV16 and J is TRBJ2-7; D is unresolved. In germline, CDR1 is KGHSY, CDR2 FQNENV. V was shortened by 4 bases and J by 2 bases, with 9 bases between the two germline ends. The CDR3 is made up of 13 amino acids. The CDR3 spells CASSLIGTYEQYF. The DNA for the CDR3 is TGTGCCAGCAGCCTTATAGGCACCTACGAGCAGTACTTC.

The V gene is TRBV28, the J gene TRBJ1-4; D is uncertain. This CDR3 region has 18 residues. CDR1 and CDR2 from the germline V gene are MDHEN and SYDVKM. Trimming left V 5 bases short and J 3 bases short, with 22 bases between. The CDR3 spells CASSLYAPRGKANEKLFF. In nucleotides, the CDR3 is TGTGCCAGCAGTCTCTATGCCCCCCGGGGTAAGGCTAATGAAAAACTGTTTTTT.

This rearrangement joins TRBV10-2 to TRBJ2-5, with D unresolved. V dropped 0 bases and J dropped 3 bases, with 2 bases sitting between them. Germline V gives CDR1 WSHSY, CDR2 SAAADI. This CDR3 has 12 residues. The CDR3 loop reads CASSESEETQYF. The CDR3 nucleotides are TGCGCCAGCAGTGAGTCGGAAGAGACCCAGTACTTC.

V is TRBV3-1 (or the pseudogene TRBV3-2) and J is TRBJ2-1, with a tentative D call TRBD2 (5 bases). CDR3 size: 17 residues. The germline gives CDR1 LGHDT, CDR2 YNNKEL (reference sequence). Trimming removed 0 bases at V and 9 bases at J, with 21 bases between. The CDR3 protein is CASSQDLTHGERGEQFF. The CDR3 coding sequence is TGTGCCAGCAGCCAAGATCTAACTCACGGGGAGCGAGGTGAGCAGTTCTTC.

There are a few counts of this clone. V is TRBV28 and J is TRBJ2-1, with TRBD1 identical over 7 bases. The germline V gene encodes CDR1 MDHEN and CDR2 SYDVKM. V was pared by 3 bases and J by 4 bases, with 21 bases of the junction left unmatched. This CDR3 spans 20 amino acids. This CDR3 reads CASSLPAQGVGVRLYNEQFF. Written as DNA, the CDR3 is TGTGCCAGCAGTTTGCCCGCCCAGGGGGTCGGAGTGCGCCTGTACAATGAGCAGTTCTTC.

The chain's CDR3 is CASSTAGQPNEKLFF. The DNA of the CDR3 is TGTGCCAGTAGTACAGCGGGACAGCCTAATGAAAAACTGTTTTTT. This rearrangement joins TRBV19 to TRBJ1-4; 7 nucleotides match TRBD1. V shed 4 bases, J shed 3 bases, and the junction held 5 bases outside the gene matches. Germline V lookup: CDR1 LNHDA, CDR2 SQIVND (reference sequence). CDR3 size: 15 residues.